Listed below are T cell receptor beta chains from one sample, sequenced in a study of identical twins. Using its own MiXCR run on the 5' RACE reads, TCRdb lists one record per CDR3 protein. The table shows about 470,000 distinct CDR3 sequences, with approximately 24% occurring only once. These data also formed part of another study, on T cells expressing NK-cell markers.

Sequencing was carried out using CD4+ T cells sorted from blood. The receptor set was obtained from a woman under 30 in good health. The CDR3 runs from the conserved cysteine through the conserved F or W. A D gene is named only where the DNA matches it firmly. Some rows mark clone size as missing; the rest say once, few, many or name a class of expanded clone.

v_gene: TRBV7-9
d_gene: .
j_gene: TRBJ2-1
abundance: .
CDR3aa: CASSLVTASYNEQFF
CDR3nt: TGTGCCAGCAGCTTAGTAACCGCCTCCTACAATGAGCAGTTCTTC

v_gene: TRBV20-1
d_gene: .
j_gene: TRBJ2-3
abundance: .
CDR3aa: CSARDVTGNEPDTQYF
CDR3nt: TGCAGTGCTAGAGATGTAACGGGAAACGAACCCGATACGCAGTATTTT

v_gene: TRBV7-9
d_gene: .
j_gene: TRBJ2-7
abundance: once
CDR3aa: CASSLLVTSEQYF
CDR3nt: TGTGCCAGCAGCTTACTAGTGACTTCAGAGCAGTACTTC

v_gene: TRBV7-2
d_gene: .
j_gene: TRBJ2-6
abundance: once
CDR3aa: CASSFPSSGANVLTF
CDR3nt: TGTGCCAGCAGCTTCCCTTCCTCTGGGGCCAACGTCCTGACTTTC

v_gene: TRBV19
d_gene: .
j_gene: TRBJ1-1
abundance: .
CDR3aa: CATTQSHTEAFF
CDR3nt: TGTGCCACCACCCAGTCCCACACTGAAGCTTTCTTT

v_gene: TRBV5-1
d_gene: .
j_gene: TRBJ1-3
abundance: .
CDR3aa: CASSLGSGSDTIYF
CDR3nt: TGCGCCAGCAGCTTGGGGTCGGGGTCGGACACCATATATTTT

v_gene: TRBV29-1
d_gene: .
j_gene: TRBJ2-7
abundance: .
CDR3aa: CSVGTEKTFYEQYF
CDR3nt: TGCAGCGTTGGGACAGAAAAAACGTTCTACGAGCAGTACTTC

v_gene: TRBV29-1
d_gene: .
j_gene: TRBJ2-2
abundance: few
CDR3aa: CSVGATGELFF
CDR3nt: TGCAGCGTTGGAGCCACCGGGGAGCTGTTTTTT

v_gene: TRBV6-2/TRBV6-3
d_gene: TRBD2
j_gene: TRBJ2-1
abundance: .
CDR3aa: CASSYPYGRALGQRLNEQFF
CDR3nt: TGTGCCAGCAGTTACCCCTACGGGAGGGCCTTGGGCCAAAGACTCAATGAGCAGTTCTTC

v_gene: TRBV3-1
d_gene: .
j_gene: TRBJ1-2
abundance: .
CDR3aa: CASSRQGSGGYTF
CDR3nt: TGTGCCAGCAGCCGGCAGGGGAGTGGTGGCTACACCTTC

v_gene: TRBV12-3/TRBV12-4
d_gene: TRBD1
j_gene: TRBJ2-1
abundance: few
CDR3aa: CASRWAQGVEFF
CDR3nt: TGTGCCAGCAGGTGGGCACAGGGGGTGGAGTTCTTC

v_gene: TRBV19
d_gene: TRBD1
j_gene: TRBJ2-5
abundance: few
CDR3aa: CASSISRGQETQYF
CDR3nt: TGTGCCAGTAGTATAAGCAGGGGGCAAGAGACCCAGTACTTC

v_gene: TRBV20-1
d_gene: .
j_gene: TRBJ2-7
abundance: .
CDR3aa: CSASRPGNYEQYF
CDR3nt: TGCAGTGCTTCCAGACCGGGTAACTACGAGCAGTACTTC

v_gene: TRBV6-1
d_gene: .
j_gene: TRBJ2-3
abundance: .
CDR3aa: CASSHTASTDTQYF
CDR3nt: TGTGCCAGCAGCCACACGGCGAGCACAGATACGCAGTATTTT

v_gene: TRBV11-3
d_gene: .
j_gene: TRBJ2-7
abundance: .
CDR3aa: CASSGQGIGSYEQYF
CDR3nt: TGTGCCAGCAGCGGGCAGGGGATCGGCTCCTACGAGCAGTACTTC

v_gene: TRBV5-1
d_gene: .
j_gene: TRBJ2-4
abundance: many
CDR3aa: CASSLEVGSKNIQYF
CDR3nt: TGCGCCAGCAGCTTGGAAGTTGGCTCCAAAAACATTCAGTACTTC

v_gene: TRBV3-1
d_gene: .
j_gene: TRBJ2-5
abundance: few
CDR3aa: CASSQRVTETQYF
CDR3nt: TGTGCCAGCAGCCAAAGGGTTACAGAGACCCAGTACTTC

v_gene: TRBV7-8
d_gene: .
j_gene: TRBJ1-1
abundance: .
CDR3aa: CASRWGGRTEAFF
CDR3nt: TGTGCCAGCAGATGGGGGGGGCGCACTGAAGCTTTCTTT

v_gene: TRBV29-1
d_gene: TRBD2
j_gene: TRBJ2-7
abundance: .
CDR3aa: CSVDGLADEQYF
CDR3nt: TGCAGCGTTGATGGCCTAGCGGACGAGCAGTACTTC

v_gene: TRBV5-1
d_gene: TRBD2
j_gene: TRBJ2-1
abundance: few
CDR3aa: CASSRRRASGGDEQFF
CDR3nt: TGCGCCAGCAGCCGGAGGCGGGCTAGCGGGGGAGATGAGCAGTTCTTC

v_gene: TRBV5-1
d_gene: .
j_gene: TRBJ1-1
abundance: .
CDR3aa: CASSLGDKNTEAFF
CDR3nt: TGCGCCAGCAGCTTGGGGGACAAGAACACTGAAGCTTTCTTT

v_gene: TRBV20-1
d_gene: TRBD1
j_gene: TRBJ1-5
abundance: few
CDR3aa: CSAKRTGVDNQPQHF
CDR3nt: TGCAGTGCTAAAAGGACAGGGGTTGACAATCAGCCCCAGCATTTT

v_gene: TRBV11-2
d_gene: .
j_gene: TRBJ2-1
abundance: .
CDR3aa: CASTTGTHLSYNEQFF
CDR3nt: TGTGCCAGCACCACTGGAACGCACCTCTCCTACAATGAGCAGTTCTTC

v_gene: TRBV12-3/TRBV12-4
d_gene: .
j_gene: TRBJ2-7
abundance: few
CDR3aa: CASSFSGVSSYEQYF
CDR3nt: TGTGCCAGCAGTTTTAGCGGAGTCAGCTCCTACGAGCAGTACTTC

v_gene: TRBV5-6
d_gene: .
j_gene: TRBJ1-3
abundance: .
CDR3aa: CASSLYQGSGNTIYF
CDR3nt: TGTGCCAGCAGCTTATACCAGGGGTCTGGAAACACCATATATTTT